A single sample gave rise to the 19 T cell receptor beta chains below, sequenced in a study of regulatory T cells in long-lasting Graves disease. Building of the TCR beta libraries involved iRepertoire HTBI primers and Arm-PCR of CDR3 regions. Via MiXCR, TCRdb re-called the multiplex PCR reads, giving one row per CDR3 protein. There are 600,000 to 800,000 distinct CDR3 sequences in the sample; around 30% occur only once, and about two fifths lies in the top ten. Time point described: persistent/refractory GD, antithyroid drugs over 5 years with positive TRAb. Extracted RNA from PBMCs served as the source of the TCR library. The specimen was peripheral blood mononuclear cells (PBMCs), collected when the disease was refractory, from a patient treated with antithyroid drugs. Receptors originate from a female donor with Graves disease.

The rearrangement links TRBV11-2 to TRBJ2-2; D unclear. Germline CDR1 is SGHAT and CDR2 is FQNNGV. The CDR3 length is 13 residues. Deletions cut 5 bases from V and 5 bases from J, with 9 bases between. The CDR3 sequence is CASSKEYTGELFF. Written as DNA, the CDR3 is TGTGCCAGCAGCAAAGAGTATACCGGGGAGCTGTTTTTT.

The V call is TRBV20-1, the J call TRBJ1-4; D not resolved. Germline-derived CDR1 and CDR2 are DFQATT and SNEGSKA (reference sequence). The CDR3 covers 13 residues. Trimming shortened V by 3 bases and J by 3 bases, and 8 bases separated the two germline ends. This CDR3 is CSARAQANEKLFF. CDR3 bases: TGCAGTGCTAGGGCCCAGGCTAATGAAAAACTGTTTTTT.

In this sample, this clonotype turned up once. The CDR3 region has the DNA TGCAGCGTCCCCCGGGGGTATGGCTACACCTTC. This translates into CSVPRGYGYTF. The chain has TRBV29-1 and TRBJ1-2; perhaps TRBD1 as D (5 bases). Germline V gene lookup returns CDR1 SQVTM and CDR2 ANQGSEA. V gave up 6 bases and J gave up 5 bases, with 10 bases separating them. This CDR3 spans 11 amino acids.

V is TRBV10-3 and J is TRBJ2-7; 7 bases are a match to TRBD2. Trimming took 8 bases from V and 2 from J; bases not matched to a gene: 15. Germline loops: CDR1 ENHRY, CDR2 SYGVKD. There are 16 residues in the CDR3. The CDR3 DNA sequence: TGTGCCATCTACCACACCCCGGGGGGAGATACCTACGAGCAGTACTTC. Amino acid sequence: CAIYHTPGGDTYEQYF.

This clonotype was counted many times. The chain couples TRBV27 to TRBJ1-5; no definite D call. The CDR3 covers 16 residues. The germline V and J ends were trimmed by 5 bases and 0 bases, with 14 bases remaining between them. Germline values: CDR1 MNHEY, CDR2 SMNVEV (reference sequence). Here the CDR3 DNA reads TGTGCCAGCAGTCTAGCCCAACCCTATAGCAATCAGCCCCAGCATTTT. Translated: CASSLAQPYSNQPQHF.

The V gene is TRBV4-1, the J gene TRBJ1-1, with D hard to call. The V end lost 1 base, the J end lost 1 base, and 13 bases lay between the germline ends. The CDR3 sequence is 16 residues long. The germline V gene encodes CDR1 MGHRA and CDR2 YSYEKL. The CDR3 loop is CASSQGLNLGNTEAFF. The DNA of the CDR3 is TGCGCCAGCAGCCAAGGTTTGAATCTGGGGAACACTGAAGCTTTCTTT.

Comments on this clonotype: Given a much more abundant clone one base away, this may be a read error. V and J are TRBV7-3 and TRBJ1-5; the D is unclear. The CDR3 extends over 15 amino acids. Germline loops: CDR1 SGHTA, CDR2 FQGTGA. The CDR3 DNA sequence: TGTGCCAGCAGCTTAGACGGCGATTTCAATCCGCCCCAGCATTTT. Amino acid sequence: CASSLDGDFNPPQHF.

The V gene is TRBV6-2 or TRBV6-3, the J gene TRBJ2-7; no clear D gene. V lost 0 bases to trimming and J lost 3 bases, with 6 bases between them. Germline V gives CDR1 MNHEY, CDR2 SVGEGT. The CDR3 runs 13 residues. For the CDR3, the DNA is TGTGCCAGCAGTTACTCGAACCGCTACGAGCAGTACTTC. Protein product: CASSYSNRYEQYF.

This clonotype was seen more than once but under ten times. The CDR3, as DNA: TGTGCTAGTGGTTTATCTCCAACAGGGAGAACTAATGAAAAACTGTTTTTT. Translating gives CASGLSPTGRTNEKLFF. The chain couples TRBV12-5 to TRBJ1-4, with D possibly matching TRBD1 (6 bases). CDR3 size: 17 residues. Germline V gene sequence: CDR1 LGHNT, CDR2 FRNRAP. V was trimmed by 3 bases and J by 1 base, leaving 15 bases between them.

This clonotype showed up just a few times. The V gene is TRBV7-9, the J gene TRBJ2-5; 9 bases are shared with TRBD1. The J segment lost 4 bases and the V segment lost 6 bases, leaving 6 bases of the junction unmatched. The CDR3 is made up of 14 amino acids. Germline V CDR1 and CDR2: SEHNR, FQNEAQ (reference sequence). This chain's CDR3 is CASSPTGGAETQYF. The DNA of the CDR3 is TGTGCCAGCAGTCCGACAGGGGGTGCAGAGACCCAGTACTTC.

There are a few counts of this clonotype. The chain uses TRBV20-1 and TRBJ1-6; D remains unclear. Trimming pared 3 bases from V and 7 bases from J, leaving 10 bases between. This CDR3 is 13 amino acids long. Germline CDR1 reads DFQATT; CDR2 reads SNEGSKA (reference sequence). CDR3 sequence: CSARTNKNSPLHF. CDR3 sequence (DNA): TGCAGTGCTAGGACAAATAAGAATTCACCCCTCCACTTT.

This clonotype was seen only a few times. V and J are TRBV2 and TRBJ1-1, with D possibly being TRBD1 (6 bases). V was trimmed by 8 bases and J by 6 bases, leaving 22 bases between them. The CDR3 has 15 amino acids. CDR1 and CDR2 (germline): SNHLY, FYNNEI. Written as DNA, the CDR3 is TGTGCCAGCCGAGCGGGCGCGGGGGCCGAGGCTGAAGCTTTCTTT. It specifies CASRAGAGAEAEAFF.

This clonotype was seen ten or more times. The chain couples TRBV6-1 to TRBJ1-1, with 7 bases aligning to TRBD1. CDR3 length equals 12 residues. Germline CDR1 is MNHNS and CDR2 is SASEGT. Trimming took 5 bases from V and 7 from J; bases not matched to a gene: 4. CDR3 region: CASSRQGVEAFF. Here the CDR3 DNA reads TGTGCCAGCAGTCGACAGGGTGTTGAAGCTTTCTTT.

This clonotype was counted many times. The gene calls are TRBV12-3 or TRBV12-4 and TRBJ2-2; 8 bases match TRBD1. The CDR3 has 19 residues. J was trimmed by 2 bases and V by 0 bases; bases with no gene match: 11. CDR3 bases: TGTGCCAGCAGTTTAGCCAGGGGGCGCAGGGGTGGTAACACCGGGGAGCTGTTTTTT. Translation gives CASSLARGRRGGNTGELFF.

This chain uses TRBV6-1 with TRBJ1-1; 10 nucleotides match TRBD1. The CDR3 sequence is 15 residues long. V trimming: 9 bases; J trimming: 4 bases; junction bases outside the gene matches: 11. Germline lookup yields CDR1 MNHNS and CDR2 SASEGT. The CDR3: CASSISDRGFTEAFF. CDR3 in DNA: TGTGCCAGTTCCATCTCGGACAGGGGGTTCACTGAAGCTTTCTTT.

This clonotype was seen more than once but under ten times. The chain combines TRBV7-2 with TRBJ2-7, with TRBD1 identical over 7 bases. The CDR3 runs to 15 residues. V shed 4 bases and J 2 bases; nucleotides not matched to a gene: 8. The germline V gene encodes CDR1 SGHTA and CDR2 FQGNSA. The CDR3 spells CASSSSGQAAYEQYF. CDR3 bases: TGTGCCAGCAGCTCAAGCGGACAGGCCGCCTACGAGCAGTACTTC.

This clonotype was seen more than once but under ten times. This chain connects TRBV28 to TRBJ1-5; 7 bases are shared with TRBD1. Germline CDR1 and CDR2: MDHEN and SYDVKM. The CDR3 consists of 14 residues. Unmatched junction bases numbered 4, after V lost 6 bases and J lost 2 bases. The CDR3 loop is CASRDRPGNQPQHF. CDR3 nucleotide sequence: TGTGCCAGCAGGGACAGGCCGGGCAATCAGCCCCAGCATTTT.

This chain uses TRBV19 with TRBJ1-3, with D maybe TRBD1 (6 bases). There are 15 residues in the CDR3. Looked up from germline, CDR1 is LNHDA and CDR2 is SQIVND (reference sequence). V lost 8 bases, J lost 2 bases, and 16 bases lay in between. The CDR3 spells CASGQGLGPGNTIYF. CDR3 DNA sequence: TGTGCCAGTGGCCAGGGGCTGGGACCTGGAAACACCATATATTTT.

This clonotype occurred a few times. The V call is TRBV7-2, the J call TRBJ1-2; D is ambiguous. Germline V gene data show CDR1 as SGHTA and CDR2 as FQGNSA. The CDR3 sequence is 14 residues long. Trimming removed 5 bases from V and 0 bases from J, with 10 bases in between. The CDR3 loop reads CASSPSLPNYGYTF. The CDR3 nucleotides read TGTGCCAGCAGCCCCTCGCTACCTAACTATGGCTACACCTTC.